This is a list of T cell receptor beta chains from one sample in a study of blood T cells in healthy people across ages. Each CDR3 protein is one row after TCRdb ran MiXCR on the 5' RACE reads. This table has 500,000 to 600,000 distinct CDR3 sequences, 27% appearing once. Sequenced sample: blood. The receptors come from a woman between 70 and 85 years old in good health. CDR3s leave out the opening cysteine and the closing phenylalanine or tryptophan. Clone size is not always given. Where it is, it says once, few, many or a class for expanded clones.

many | TRBV2 | ASLRAKNIQY
NA | TRBV20-1 | SAAQKRGAYEQY
few | TRBV5-1 | ASRGTPPYYEQY
few | TRBV20-1 | SAQTGLGTEAF
few | TRBV7-8 | ASSFPGASYEQY
NA | TRBV6-6 | ASRSTGSGNQPQH
few | TRBV25-1 | ASRDHRAKNIQC
NA | TRBV4-3 | ASSQVERAPYNEQF
NA | TRBV6-5 | ASSAGLAGVREQF
NA | TRBV6-2/TRBV6-3 | ASSYSGHGVTQY
NA | TRBV7-2 | ASSLIPNPSEQF
few | TRBV20-1 | SAHPEKGQVNEKLF
many | TRBV10-3 | AISELKDREAF
once | TRBV12-3/TRBV12-4 | ASSLAREGEAF
many | TRBV24-1 | ATSENVSWGEKLF
NA | TRBV19 | ASSIMGQGGDTQY
many | TRBV7-3 | ASSLSGTDTQY
NA | TRBV6-1 | ASSDRRNEKLF
NA | TRBV6-6 | ASRTYSRGSSYEQY
NA | TRBV6-6 | ASRTEFAKNIQY
NA | TRBV5-4 | ASSPPVRTGGTEAF
NA | TRBV12-3/TRBV12-4 | ASSSGPRNTEAF
NA | TRBV9 | ASSVEGQGKLF
NA | TRBV29-1 | SVERQGSEQY
few | TRBV6-1 | ASSGNGGENYNEQF
NA | TRBV9 | ASSVAPGESYEQY
few | TRBV10-3 | AISELERGTNNEQF
few | TRBV20-1 | SARGGSIYEQY
NA | TRBV10-3 | AISDKNQPQH
few | TRBV24-1 | ATSAGNSGETQY
NA | TRBV7-9 | ASSPTVSGEKLF
NA | TRBV7-2 | ASSPSSGGTPYEQY
few | TRBV7-3 | ASRRAGSP
few | TRBV20-1 | SANGGGGGNEQY
NA | TRBV2 | ASNFRSSGNGSPLH
NA | TRBV4-3 | ASSQWGGYEQY
NA | TRBV6-6 | ASWQTSNQPQH
many | TRBV11-2 | ASSPQGTQLF
NA | TRBV6-5 | ASSYSGSRAGYNEQF
few | TRBV20-1 | SLIRGDEQY
NA | TRBV20-1 | SASSQGFNEKLF
NA | TRBV5-1 | ASSWTSGGRTEAF
NA | TRBV9 | ASSSLGQGFSYEQY
once | TRBV28 | ASSNPGLGEETQY
few | TRBV6-1 | ASSDRQGIMGTQY
many | TRBV5-1 | ASSLPYEQY
few | TRBV20-1 | SAPTGLARDEQF
NA | TRBV11-2 | ASSQEAISIQY
NA | TRBV5-1 | ASSLTTGSTGANVLT
NA | TRBV3-1 | ASSRRTSGGETQY